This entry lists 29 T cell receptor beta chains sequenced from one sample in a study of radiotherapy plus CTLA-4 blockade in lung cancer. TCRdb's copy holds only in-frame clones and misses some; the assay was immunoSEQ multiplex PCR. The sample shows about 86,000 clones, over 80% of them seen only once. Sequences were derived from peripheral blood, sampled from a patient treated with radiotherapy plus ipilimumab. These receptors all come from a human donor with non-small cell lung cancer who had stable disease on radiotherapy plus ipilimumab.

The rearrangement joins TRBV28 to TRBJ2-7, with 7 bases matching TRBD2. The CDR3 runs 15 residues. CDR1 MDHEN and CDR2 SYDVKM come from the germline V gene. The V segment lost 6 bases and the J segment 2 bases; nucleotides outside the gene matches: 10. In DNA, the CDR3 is TGTGCCAGCAGCCCGGCGATTGGGGGGGCCTACGAGCAGTACTTC. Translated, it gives CASSPAIGGAYEQYF.

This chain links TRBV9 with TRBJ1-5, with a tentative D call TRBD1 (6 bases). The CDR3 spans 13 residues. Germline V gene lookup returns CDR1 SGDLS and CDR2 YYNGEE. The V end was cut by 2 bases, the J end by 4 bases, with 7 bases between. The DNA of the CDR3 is TGTGCCAGCAGCGTGGACAGAAATCAGCCCCAGCATTTT. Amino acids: CASSVDRNQPQHF.

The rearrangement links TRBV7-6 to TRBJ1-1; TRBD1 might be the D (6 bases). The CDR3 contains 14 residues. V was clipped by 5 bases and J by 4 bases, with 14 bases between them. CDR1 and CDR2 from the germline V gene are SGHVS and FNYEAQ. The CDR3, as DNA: TGTGCCAGCAGCCCGAGGGGAGGGGGCACTGAAGCTTTCTTT. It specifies CASSPRGGGTEAFF.

CDR3 nucleotide sequence: TGTGCCAGCAGTCGGACGTTCGAGGGTCGTAGGTACTTC. This encodes CASSRTFEGRRYF. The V and J genes are TRBV6-5 and TRBJ2-4; TRBD2 might be the D (5 bases). Germline V lookup: CDR1 MNHEY, CDR2 SVGAGI. The CDR3 length is 13 residues. The V and J ends lost 5 bases and 15 bases respectively, with 20 bases between them.

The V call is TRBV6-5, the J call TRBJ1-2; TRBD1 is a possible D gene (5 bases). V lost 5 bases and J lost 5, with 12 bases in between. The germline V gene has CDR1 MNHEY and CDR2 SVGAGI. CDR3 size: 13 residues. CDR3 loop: CASSDQGEYGYTF. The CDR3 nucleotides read TGTGCCAGCAGTGATCAGGGAGAATATGGCTACACCTTC.

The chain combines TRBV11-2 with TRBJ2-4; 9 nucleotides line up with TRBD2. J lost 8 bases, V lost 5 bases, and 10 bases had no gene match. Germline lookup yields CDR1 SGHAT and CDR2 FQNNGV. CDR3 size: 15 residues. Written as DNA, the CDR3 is TGTGCCAGCAGCCTTCGTAGCGGGAGTGGGGACATTCAGTACTTC. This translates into CASSLRSGSGDIQYF.

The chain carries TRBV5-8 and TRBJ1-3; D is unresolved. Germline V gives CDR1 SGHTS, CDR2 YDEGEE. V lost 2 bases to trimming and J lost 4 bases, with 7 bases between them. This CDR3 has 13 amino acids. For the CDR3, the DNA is TGTGCCAGCAGCTTCCGAGGGGGAAACACCATATATTTT. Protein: CASSFRGGNTIYF.

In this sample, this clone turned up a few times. The CDR3 sequence: CASSGYRGQETQYF. CDR3 in DNA: TGTGCCAGCAGTGGCTACAGGGGGCAAGAGACCCAGTACTTC. This chain connects TRBV6-6 to TRBJ2-5, with 8 bases matching TRBD1. Germline V lookup: CDR1 MNHNY, CDR2 SVGAGI (reference sequence). Trimming cost V 5 bases and J 2 bases; bases outside gene matches: 4. This CDR3 has 14 amino acids.

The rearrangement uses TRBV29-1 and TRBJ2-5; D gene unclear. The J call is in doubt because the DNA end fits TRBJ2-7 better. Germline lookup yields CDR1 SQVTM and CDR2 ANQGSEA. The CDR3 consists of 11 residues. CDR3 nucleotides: TGCAGCGTTGAAGTCTCCTACGAGCAGTACTTC. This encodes CSVEVSYEQYF.

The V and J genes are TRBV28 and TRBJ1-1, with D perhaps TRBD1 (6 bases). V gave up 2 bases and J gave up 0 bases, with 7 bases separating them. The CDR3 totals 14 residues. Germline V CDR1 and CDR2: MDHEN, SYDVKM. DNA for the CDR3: TGTGCCAGCAGTTTAAACAGGGTGAACACTGAAGCTTTCTTT. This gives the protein CASSLNRVNTEAFF.

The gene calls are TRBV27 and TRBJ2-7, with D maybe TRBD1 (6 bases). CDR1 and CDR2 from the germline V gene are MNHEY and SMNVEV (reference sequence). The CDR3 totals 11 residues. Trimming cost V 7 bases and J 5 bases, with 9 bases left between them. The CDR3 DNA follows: TGTGCCAGCAAAGAGGGGGACGAGCAGTACTTC. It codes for CASKEGDEQYF.

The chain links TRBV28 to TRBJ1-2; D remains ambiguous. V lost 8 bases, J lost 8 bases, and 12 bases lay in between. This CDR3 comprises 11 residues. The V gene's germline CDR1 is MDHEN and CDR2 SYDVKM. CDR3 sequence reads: CASDGTRGYTF. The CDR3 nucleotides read TGTGCCAGCGACGGTACTCGCGGCTACACCTTC.

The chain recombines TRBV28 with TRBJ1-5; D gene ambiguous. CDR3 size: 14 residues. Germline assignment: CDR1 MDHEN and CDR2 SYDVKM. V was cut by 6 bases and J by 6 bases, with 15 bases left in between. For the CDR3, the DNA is TGTGCCAGCAGCCCACCCTCTCGAGTTCAGCCCCAGCATTTT. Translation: CASSPPSRVQPQHF.

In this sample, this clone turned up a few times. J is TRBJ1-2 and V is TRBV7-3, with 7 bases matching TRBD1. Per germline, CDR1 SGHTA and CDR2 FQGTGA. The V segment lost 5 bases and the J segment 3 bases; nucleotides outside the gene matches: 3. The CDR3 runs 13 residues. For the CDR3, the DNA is TGTGCCAGCAGCGAACAGGGGTACTATGGCTACACCTTC. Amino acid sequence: CASSEQGYYGYTF.

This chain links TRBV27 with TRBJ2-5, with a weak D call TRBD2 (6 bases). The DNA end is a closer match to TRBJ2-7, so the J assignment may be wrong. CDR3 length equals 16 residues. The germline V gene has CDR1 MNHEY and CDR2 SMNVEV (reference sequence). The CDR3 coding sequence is TGTGCCATCCTCCGGGGGAAGGAGCGGAATCTATACGAGCAGTACTTC. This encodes CAILRGKERNLYEQYF.

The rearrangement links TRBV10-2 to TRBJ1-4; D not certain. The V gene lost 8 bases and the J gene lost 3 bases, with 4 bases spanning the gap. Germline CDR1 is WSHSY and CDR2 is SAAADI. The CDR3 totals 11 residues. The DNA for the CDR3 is TGCGCCAGCGGATCTAATGAAAAACTGTTTTTT. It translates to CASGSNEKLFF.

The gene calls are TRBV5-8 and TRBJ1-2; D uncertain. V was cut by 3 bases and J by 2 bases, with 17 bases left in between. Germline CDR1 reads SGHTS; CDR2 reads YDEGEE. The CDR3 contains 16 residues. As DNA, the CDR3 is TGTGCCAGCAGCTCCGACCGCCAAATCGGGAACTATGGCTACACCTTC. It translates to CASSSDRQIGNYGYTF.

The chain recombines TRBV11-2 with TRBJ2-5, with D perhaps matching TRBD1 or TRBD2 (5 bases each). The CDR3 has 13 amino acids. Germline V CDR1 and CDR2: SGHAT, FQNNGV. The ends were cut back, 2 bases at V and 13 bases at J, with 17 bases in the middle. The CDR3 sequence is CASSLWGPPGLYF. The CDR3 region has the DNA TGTGCCAGCAGCTTATGGGGACCTCCAGGGCTGTACTTC.

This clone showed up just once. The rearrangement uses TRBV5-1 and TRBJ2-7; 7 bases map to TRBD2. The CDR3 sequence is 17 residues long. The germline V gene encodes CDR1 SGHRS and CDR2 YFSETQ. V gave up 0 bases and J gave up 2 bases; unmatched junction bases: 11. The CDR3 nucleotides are TGCGCCAGCAGCTTGGCCGTCAGATCTAGCGGTCCCTACGAGCAGTACTTC. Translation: CASSLAVRSSGPYEQYF.

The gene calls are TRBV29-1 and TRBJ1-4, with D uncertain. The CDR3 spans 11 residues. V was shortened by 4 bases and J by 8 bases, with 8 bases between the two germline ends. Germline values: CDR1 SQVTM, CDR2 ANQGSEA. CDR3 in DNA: TGCAGCGTTGGGGAGCGGGAAAAACTGTTTTTT. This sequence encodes CSVGEREKLFF.

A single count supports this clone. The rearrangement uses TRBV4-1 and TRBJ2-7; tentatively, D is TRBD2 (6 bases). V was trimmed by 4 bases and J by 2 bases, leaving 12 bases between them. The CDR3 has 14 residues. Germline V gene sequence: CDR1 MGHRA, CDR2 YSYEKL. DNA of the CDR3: TGCGCCAGCAGCCCTCAGCGGGTGGCCTACGAGCAGTACTTC. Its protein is CASSPQRVAYEQYF.

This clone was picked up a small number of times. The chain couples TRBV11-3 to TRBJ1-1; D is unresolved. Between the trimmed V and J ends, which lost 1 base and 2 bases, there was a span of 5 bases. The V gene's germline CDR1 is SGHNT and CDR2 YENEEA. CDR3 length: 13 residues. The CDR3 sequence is CASSLGGNTEAFF. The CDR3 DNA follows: TGTGCCAGCAGCTTAGGGGGAAACACTGAAGCTTTCTTT.

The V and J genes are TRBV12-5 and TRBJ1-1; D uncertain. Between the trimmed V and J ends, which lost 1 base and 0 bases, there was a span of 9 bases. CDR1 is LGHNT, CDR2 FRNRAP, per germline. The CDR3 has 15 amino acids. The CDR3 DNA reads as TGTGCTAGTGGTTTGGGGAACTCCTTGAACACTGAAGCTTTCTTT. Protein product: CASGLGNSLNTEAFF.

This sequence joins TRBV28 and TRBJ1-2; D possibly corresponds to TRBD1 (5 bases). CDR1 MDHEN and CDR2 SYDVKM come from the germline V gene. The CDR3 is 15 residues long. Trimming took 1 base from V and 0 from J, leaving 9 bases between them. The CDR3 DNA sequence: TGTGCCAGCAGTTTATCGGGGGAATCTAACTATGGCTACACCTTC. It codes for CASSLSGESNYGYTF.

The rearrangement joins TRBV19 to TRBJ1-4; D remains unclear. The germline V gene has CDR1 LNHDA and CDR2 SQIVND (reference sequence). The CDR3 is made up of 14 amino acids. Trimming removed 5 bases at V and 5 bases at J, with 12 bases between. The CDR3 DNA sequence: TGTGCCAGTAGTTCGGGCCTACTGAATGAAAAACTGTTTTTT. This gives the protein CASSSGLLNEKLFF.

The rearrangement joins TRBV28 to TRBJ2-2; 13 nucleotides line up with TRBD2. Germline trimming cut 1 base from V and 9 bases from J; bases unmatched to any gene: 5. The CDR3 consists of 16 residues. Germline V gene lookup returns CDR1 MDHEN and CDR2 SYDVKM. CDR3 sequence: CASSLSTSGRSRELFF. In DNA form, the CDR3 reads TGTGCCAGCAGTTTATCGACTAGCGGGAGGAGTAGGGAGCTGTTTTTT. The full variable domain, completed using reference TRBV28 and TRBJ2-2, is DVKVTQSSRYLVKRTGEKVFLECVQDMDHENMFWYRQDPGLGLRLIYFSYDVKMKEKGDIPEGYSVSREKKERFSLILESASTNQTSMYLCASSLSTSGRSRELFFGEGSRLTVL.

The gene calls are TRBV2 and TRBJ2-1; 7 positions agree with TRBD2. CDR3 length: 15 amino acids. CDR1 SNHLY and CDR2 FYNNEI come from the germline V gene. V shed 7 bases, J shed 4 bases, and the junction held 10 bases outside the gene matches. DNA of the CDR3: TGTGCCAGCACTGTGAACATCGGGGGGTACAATGAGCAGTTCTTC. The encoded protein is CASTVNIGGYNEQFF.

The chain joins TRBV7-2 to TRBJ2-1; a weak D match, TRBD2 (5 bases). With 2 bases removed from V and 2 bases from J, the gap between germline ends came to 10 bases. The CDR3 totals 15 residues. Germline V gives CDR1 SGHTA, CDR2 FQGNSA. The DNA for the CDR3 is TGTGCCAGCAGCTTAACACTAGTGGCCTACAATGAGCAGTTCTTC. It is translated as CASSLTLVAYNEQFF.

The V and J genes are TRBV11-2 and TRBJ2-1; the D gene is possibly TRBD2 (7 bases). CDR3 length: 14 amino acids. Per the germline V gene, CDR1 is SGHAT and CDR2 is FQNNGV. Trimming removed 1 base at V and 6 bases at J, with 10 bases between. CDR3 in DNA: TGTGCCAGCAGCTTAGCGGGGGGCCTCAATGAGCAGTTCTTC. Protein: CASSLAGGLNEQFF.